What follows are 15 T cell receptor beta chains derived from one specimen sequenced in a study of shared clonotypes between healthy human individuals. Naivety among CD8 cells was defined by CD45RO negativity and positive CCR7 selection, thereby excluding terminally differentiated effector memory CD45RA+ cells. TCRdb's copy holds only in-frame clones and misses some; the assay was immunoSEQ multiplex PCR. Among around 1.9 million clones, 90% to 95% were seen once, and the ten largest hold around 1.7%. Sample: naive CD8+ T cells from PBMCs. The receptors were gathered from a man between 18 and 35 years old in good health. Some clones in this sample may be carry-over from other donors' samples.

Comments on this clone: Other DNA variants within this sample encode the same CDR3. This chain links TRBV5-1 with TRBJ2-7; D may be TRBD1 (5 bases). This CDR3 has 13 residues. Trimming shortened V by 2 bases and J by 4 bases, and 10 bases separated the two germline ends. Germline CDR1 and CDR2: SGHRS and YFSETQ. CDR3 in amino acids: CASSFGRGYEQYF. In DNA, the CDR3 is TGCGCCAGCAGCTTCGGAAGGGGTTACGAGCAGTACTTC. Supplemented by reference TRBV5-1 and TRBJ2-7, the full variable domain reads KAGVTQTPRYLIKTRGQQVTLSCSPISGHRSVSWYQQTPGQGLQFLFEYFSETQRNKGNFPGRFSGRQFSNSRSEMNVSTLELGDSALYLCASSFGRGYEQYFGPGTRLTVT.

In this sample, this clone turned up once. Here the CDR3 DNA reads TGCGCCAGCAGCACAGGACAGGGGGCATTAGGGGAGACCCAGTACTTC. Amino acids: CASSTGQGALGETQYF. J is TRBJ2-5 and V is TRBV5-1; 11 nucleotides align to TRBD1. V dropped 4 bases and J dropped 5; count of bases not matched to a gene: 10. The CDR3 has 16 amino acids. The germline gives CDR1 SGHRS, CDR2 YFSETQ.

The rearrangement joins TRBV15 to TRBJ2-7; no reliable D call. V lost 3 bases to trimming and J lost 3 bases, with 9 bases between them. The CDR3 has 13 amino acids. Looked up from germline, CDR1 is LNHNV and CDR2 is YYDKDF (reference sequence). The CDR3: CATSSMTGYEQYF. CDR3 DNA sequence: TGTGCCACCAGCAGTATGACGGGCTACGAGCAGTACTTC.

This sequence joins TRBV29-1 and TRBJ2-3; TRBD1 is a possible D gene (7 bases). Germline CDR1 and CDR2: SQVTM and ANQGSEA. The ends were cut back, 5 bases at V and 4 bases at J, with 16 bases in the middle. The CDR3 contains 14 residues. CDR3 in DNA: TGCAGCGTTCGACAGGGTAGGGAGGCAGATACGCAGTATTTT. As protein: CSVRQGREADTQYF.

The V gene is TRBV28, the J gene TRBJ2-1; 9 bases line up with TRBD1. V lost 6 bases, J lost 6 bases, and 12 bases stayed unmatched. This CDR3 comprises 16 residues. CDR1 is MDHEN and CDR2 is SYDVKM in the germline V gene. The CDR3 DNA reads as TGTGCCAGCAGCCTGATCACAGGGGGCGAGAGCAATGAGCAGTTCTTC. This translates into CASSLITGGESNEQFF.

The rearrangement uses TRBV11-2 and TRBJ2-5, with D unclear. The CDR3 contains 15 residues. Germline V gene lookup returns CDR1 SGHAT and CDR2 FQNNGV. V dropped 6 bases and J dropped 0 bases, with 14 bases sitting between them. The CDR3 sequence: CASSLLYLYQETQYF. The CDR3, as DNA: TGTGCCAGCAGTCTACTATACTTATACCAAGAGACCCAGTACTTC.

The chain has TRBV7-2 and TRBJ2-1; 8 bases align to TRBD2. V dropped 5 bases and J dropped 6; count of bases not matched to a gene: 15. The CDR3 has 17 residues. Looked up from germline, CDR1 is SGHTA and CDR2 is FQGNSA. The DNA for the CDR3 is TGTGCCAGCAGCCCGGGGTGGCTAGCGGGCTCAATCAATGAGCAGTTCTTC. Translation gives CASSPGWLAGSINEQFF.

J is TRBJ2-1 and V is TRBV30, with 7 bases identical to TRBD2. This CDR3 has 18 amino acids. V lost 2 bases and J lost 0; bases outside the gene matches: 13. Germline V gene lookup returns CDR1 GTSNPN and CDR2 SVGIG (reference sequence). The CDR3 protein is CAWSSKRGQRDSYNEQFF. The CDR3 nucleotides read TGTGCCTGGAGTAGTAAAAGGGGTCAGCGGGACTCCTACAATGAGCAGTTCTTC.

This clone came up once. CDR3 in DNA: TGTGCCAGCAGCGTAGGCGGTTTAAATGTTAATGGCTACACCTTC. Translating it yields CASSVGGLNVNGYTF. This sequence joins TRBV9 and TRBJ1-2; unclear D gene. Germline V gene sequence: CDR1 SGDLS, CDR2 YYNGEE. V dropped 0 bases and J dropped 6 bases, with 15 bases sitting between them. The CDR3 totals 15 residues.

The V call is TRBV7-9, the J call TRBJ1-1; weak D call: TRBD1 (6 bases). CDR1 is SEHNR, CDR2 FQNEAQ, per germline (reference sequence). The CDR3 sequence is 12 residues long. V dropped 6 bases and J dropped 7 bases, with 12 bases sitting between them. CDR3 residues: CASRQQGLEAFF. CDR3 coding DNA: TGTGCCAGCAGACAACAGGGACTTGAAGCTTTCTTT. Full variable domain (outside the CDR3, taken from reference TRBV7-9 and TRBJ1-1): DTGVSQNPRHKITKRGQNVTFRCDPISEHNRLYWYRQTLGQGPEFLTYFQNEAQLEKSRLLSDRFSAERPKGSFSTLEIQRTEQGDSAMYLCASRQQGLEAFFGQGTRLTVV.

This chain connects TRBV29-1 to TRBJ1-2; TRBD1 is a possible D gene (6 bases). V shed 1 base and J shed 4 bases, with 16 bases lying between them. CDR1 is SQVTM, CDR2 ANQGSEA, per germline. This CDR3 has 15 amino acids. CDR3 in amino acids: CSVEAGEGVVYGYTF. CDR3 sequence (DNA): TGCAGCGTTGAAGCGGGGGAGGGGGTCGTCTATGGCTACACCTTC.

About this clone: Additional DNA sequences in this sample encode the identical CDR3. The chain couples TRBV27 to TRBJ2-7; D gene ambiguous. This CDR3 region has 13 residues. Per germline, CDR1 MNHEY and CDR2 SMNVEV (reference sequence). The V and J ends lost 4 bases and 0 bases respectively, with 7 bases between them. The CDR3 sequence is CASSSFSSYEQYF. CDR3 nucleotides: TGTGCCAGCAGTTCCTTTAGCTCCTACGAGCAGTACTTC.

The chain joins TRBV27 to TRBJ2-7; no clear D. The germline CDR1 and CDR2 sequences are MNHEY and SMNVEV (reference sequence). Trimming stripped 6 bases from V and 5 bases from J, with 17 bases between. There are 14 residues in the CDR3. In DNA, the CDR3 is TGTGCCAGCAGATCCCACCTTGACGATAACGAGCAGTACTTC. This gives the protein CASRSHLDDNEQYF.

The chain is built from TRBV28 and TRBJ1-2; unclear D gene. The CDR3 spans 12 residues. Germline V gene data show CDR1 as MDHEN and CDR2 as SYDVKM. The V gene lost 3 bases and the J gene lost 8 bases, with 10 bases spanning the gap. The CDR3 DNA reads as TGTGCCAGCAGTTTGGGGTTAGACGGCTACACCTTC. This encodes CASSLGLDGYTF.

The chain employs TRBV25-1 and TRBJ1-2; no definite D call. The CDR3 has 14 amino acids. The V and J ends lost 2 bases and 5 bases respectively, with 12 bases between them. CDR1 MGHDK and CDR2 SYGVNS come from the germline V gene. The CDR3 is CASSEPLPMYGYTF. For the CDR3, the DNA is TGTGCCAGCAGTGAACCTCTACCGATGTATGGCTACACCTTC.